These 2 T cell receptor beta chains were all obtained from the same sample, sequenced in a study of shared clonotypes between healthy human individuals. The protocol was immunoSEQ multiplex PCR, while the TCRdb copy is restricted to in-frame clones and leaves out a portion. Of approximately 2.4 million clones listed, 95% are singletons. Sequencing used naive CD4+ T cells sorted from blood. Subset denoted: CD45RA+ positively selected. The receptors here all came from a man aged 18 to 29 in good health.

This chain joins TRBV10-3 and TRBJ2-2; 14 bases are shared with TRBD2. With V trimmed by 6 bases and J by 0 bases, 3 bases remained unmatched. CDR1 is ENHRY, CDR2 SYGVKD, per germline. There are 17 residues in the CDR3. CDR3 bases: TGTGCCATCAGCACGGGACTAGCGGGGGCGAACACCGGGGAGCTGTTTTTT. As protein: CAISTGLAGANTGELFF.

The chain uses TRBV6-6 and TRBJ2-2, with D perhaps matching TRBD1 or TRBD2 (5 bases each). The length of the CDR3 is 14 residues. Germline V CDR1 and CDR2: MNHNY, SVGAGI (reference sequence). V lost 11 bases and J 3 bases, leaving 16 bases between the germline ends. CDR3 amino acids: CAGRTGGYTGELFF. The CDR3 DNA reads TGTGCCGGAAGGACTGGGGGATACACCGGGGAGCTGTTTTTT.